The present entry profiles one TCR beta chain with its context. The antigen is not known. V lost 1 base and J lost 3, with 10 bases in between. The CDR3 spans 14 residues. CDR1 PRHDT and CDR2 FYEKMQ come from the germline V gene (reference sequence). The data originate from a study of CD8 T cells in Susac syndrome. Overall study results and limits: It was acknowledged in the study that the number of individuals who were included in its TCR sequencing and HLA analysis was relatively small.

Random hexamers served to reverse transcribe about 0.5 to 1 ug RNA. A single record per CDR3 protein comes from TCRdb applying MiXCR to the immunoSEQ multiplex PCR reads. The data show 150,000 or so distinct CDR3 sequences, approximately 95% seen once. The gene calls are TRBV13 and TRBJ2-7; D tentatively reads TRBD1 or TRBD2 (5 bases each). The sequenced sample was CD4+ T cells from PBMCs. This clonotype was obtained from a human donor with Susac syndrome. CDR3 DNA: TGTGCCAGCAGCTTAGCGGGACCGATCTACGAGCAGTACTTC. This sequence encodes CASSLAGPIYEQYF.